Following are 27 T cell receptor beta chains from one sample sequenced in a study of blood T cells in healthy people across ages. A second roughly 7 to 12 cycle PCR used barcoded and J-beta primers. TCRdb re-called the 5' RACE reads through MiXCR, storing one row per CDR3 protein. The sample includes about 930,000 distinct CDR3 sequences, almost 30% of them seen just once. These data were likewise used in another study, on T cells of mothers and their children.

The sequencing sample was made of blood. These receptors came from a middle-aged woman in good health.

A word on this clonotype: Sequence at one end of the junction differs from germline and may be a read error. The rearrangement links TRBV7-2 to TRBJ1-2; 7 bases line up with TRBD1. Germline V gene data show CDR1 as SGHTA and CDR2 as FQGNSA. This CDR3 has 16 amino acids. This CDR3 reads CASNLEAGQPNYGYTF. CDR3 bases: TGTGCCAGCAACTTAGAGGCGGGACAGCCTAACTATGGCTACACCTTC.

The J gene is TRBJ1-1, the V gene TRBV7-6; D is undetermined. This CDR3 is 12 amino acids long. V was cut by 8 bases and J by 0 bases, with 7 bases left in between. Germline CDR1 and CDR2: SGHVS and FNYEAQ. The CDR3 DNA reads as TGTGCCAGCGGCATGATGAACACTGAAGCTTTCTTT. Its translation is CASGMMNTEAFF.

The chain links TRBV29-1 to TRBJ2-3; D not resolved. Germline assignment: CDR1 SQVTM and CDR2 ANQGSEA. Trimming removed 4 bases at V and 5 bases at J, with 4 bases between. There are 10 residues in the CDR3. The CDR3 loop is CSVGGDTQYF. In DNA, the CDR3 is TGCAGCGTTGGTGGAGATACGCAGTATTTT.

This clonotype was seen only a few times. Being one base from a much bigger clone, this may be a read error. The V gene is TRBV11-2, the J gene TRBJ2-5, with TRBD2 identical over 7 bases. This CDR3 is built from 14 residues. Germline assignment: CDR1 SGHAT and CDR2 FQNNGV. The CDR3 DNA reads TGTGCCAGCAGCTTAGAGGGACTACAGGAGACCCGGTACTTC. It encodes CASSLEGLQETRYF.

This clonotype has just a few counts. This chain uses TRBV28 with TRBJ1-5; D ambiguous. Germline assignment: CDR1 MDHEN and CDR2 SYDVKM. The CDR3 loop spans 12 amino acids. V lost 5 bases and J 6 bases, leaving 8 bases between the germline ends. The CDR3 nucleotides are TGTGCCAGCAGTCTACAAGCTCAGCCCCAGCATTTT. Protein: CASSLQAQPQHF. Full variable domain (rest looked up from reference TRBV28 and TRBJ1-5): DVKVTQSSRYLVKRTGEKVFLECVQDMDHENMFWYRQDPGLGLRLIYFSYDVKMKEKGDIPEGYSVSREKKERFSLILESASTNQTSMYLCASSLQAQPQHFGDGTRLSIL.

Notes on this clonotype: A much larger clone sits a single nucleotide away, making a read error possible. The gene calls are TRBV12-3 or TRBV12-4 and TRBJ2-3; 9 bases are shared with TRBD2. CDR3 length equals 16 residues. The CDR3 sequence is CASNRGLAYGADAQYF. The CDR3 DNA reads TGTGCCAGCAATCGGGGACTAGCCTATGGCGCAGATGCGCAGTATTTT.

Details on this clonotype: The junction departs from the called germline gene at one end, perhaps through a read error. The chain is built from TRBV28 and TRBJ2-1; TRBD1 aligns across 8 bases. This CDR3 is 15 amino acids long. CDR1 is MDHEN and CDR2 is SYDVKM in the germline V gene. The CDR3 DNA is TGTGCCAGCCCCGGACCCGGACAGGGCCACAATGGGCAGTTCTTC. Its protein product is CASPGPGQGHNGQFF.

The chain combines TRBV15 with TRBJ1-1; TRBD1 matches at 7 bases. With V trimmed by 7 bases and J by 5 bases, 10 bases remained unmatched. Germline V lookup: CDR1 LNHNV, CDR2 YYDKDF (reference sequence). The CDR3 has 14 residues. The CDR3 loop reads CATKIDRAGTEAFF. The CDR3 coding sequence is TGTGCCACCAAGATCGACAGGGCCGGGACTGAAGCTTTCTTT.

The table lists this clonotype with many counts. The CDR3: CASRIPGQGSYEQYF. DNA for the CDR3: TGTGCCAGCAGGATACCGGGACAGGGATCCTACGAGCAGTACTTC. The chain links TRBV28 to TRBJ2-7; 9 nucleotides align to TRBD1. V shed 6 bases, J shed 1 base, and the junction held 7 bases outside the gene matches. This CDR3 comprises 15 residues. Germline CDR1 reads MDHEN; CDR2 reads SYDVKM.

Comment on this clonotype: One junction end disagrees with the germline gene, perhaps due to a read error. CDR3 sequence (DNA): TGTGCCAGCAGCTTAAGCAAAGAGGCCCAGTACTTC. Translation: CASSLSKEAQYF. The rearrangement uses TRBV7-3 and TRBJ2-5; D unclear. Germline CDR1 and CDR2: SGHTA and FQGTGA. The CDR3 is 12 amino acids.

This clonotype turned up a few times. This chain links TRBV20-1 with TRBJ2-1; 8 nucleotides agree with TRBD2. CDR3 length: 20 residues. CDR1 and CDR2 from the germline V gene are DFQATT and SNEGSKA (reference sequence). V lost 0 bases and J lost 4; bases outside the gene matches: 20. The CDR3 coding sequence is TGCAGTGCTAGAGATCGCTCAGGTCTAGCGGGCCCACGACGATACAATGAGCAGTTCTTC. It encodes CSARDRSGLAGPRRYNEQFF.

Of note for this clonotype: A read error may explain this, as a much larger clone is one base away. This chain uses TRBV28 with TRBJ2-7; 7 nucleotides match TRBD1. Germline V gene lookup returns CDR1 MDHEN and CDR2 SYDVKM. This CDR3 has 12 amino acids. CDR3 sequence: CAGRTTGDEQYF. CDR3 nucleotide sequence: TGTGCCGGCAGAACAACAGGGGACGAGCAGTACTTC.

A few counts support this clonotype. V is TRBV11-1 and J is TRBJ2-3; D is unclear. This CDR3 has 13 residues. V dropped 0 bases and J dropped 2 bases, with 3 bases sitting between them. Germline lookup yields CDR1 SGHAT and CDR2 FQDESV (reference sequence). The CDR3 sequence is CASSLAITDTQYF. CDR3 bases: TGTGCCAGCAGCTTAGCGATCACAGATACGCAGTATTTT.

V gene TRBV5-1 combines with J gene TRBJ1-2, with D possibly matching TRBD1 (6 bases). V lost 6 bases, J lost 0 bases, and 12 bases lay in between. The CDR3 is 14 residues long. The germline V gene has CDR1 SGHRS and CDR2 YFSETQ. The CDR3: CASTQGKSNYGYTF. The CDR3, as DNA: TGCGCCAGCACGCAGGGGAAGTCTAACTATGGCTACACCTTC.

The chain joins TRBV10-3 to TRBJ1-5; D might be TRBD1 (6 bases). V dropped 7 bases and J dropped 7 bases, with 17 bases sitting between them. Germline V CDR1 and CDR2: ENHRY, SYGVKD. The CDR3 spans 14 residues. DNA of the CDR3: TGTGCCATCAAGGAGGGGGGGCCGGGCCAGCCCCAGCATTTT. It codes for CAIKEGGPGQPQHF.

The rearrangement links TRBV28 to TRBJ2-3; 8 nucleotides line up with TRBD1. The CDR3 covers 14 residues. V trimming: 7 bases; J trimming: 8 bases; junction bases outside the gene matches: 11. Germline V gives CDR1 MDHEN, CDR2 SYDVKM. The CDR3 DNA sequence: TGTGCCAGCACTCCTTCGGACAGGGCCGCTACGCAGTATTTT. Its protein product is CASTPSDRAATQYF.

To note about this clonotype: A much larger clone sits a single nucleotide away, making a read error possible. The chain couples TRBV5-1 to TRBJ2-7; D may be TRBD2 (5 bases). This CDR3 comprises 14 residues. Germline V gene data show CDR1 as SGHRS and CDR2 as YFSETQ. The chain's CDR3 is CASSLGGLIDEHYF. In DNA form, the CDR3 reads TGCGCCAGCAGCTTGGGAGGGCTTATCGACGAGCACTACTTC.

A few counts support this clonotype. The chain combines TRBV5-6 with TRBJ2-1; D is undetermined. V was shortened by 3 bases and J by 6 bases, with 7 bases between the two germline ends. The CDR3 length is 12 residues. Per germline, CDR1 SGHDT and CDR2 YYEEEE. CDR3 in DNA: TGTGCCAGCAGCTCCATCGGCAATGAGCAGTTCTTC. It specifies CASSSIGNEQFF.

This sequence joins TRBV20-1 and TRBJ2-5; 13 nucleotides match TRBD2. The J call may be faulty, since TRBJ2-7 better matches the DNA end. This CDR3 is 15 amino acids long. Germline CDR1 is DFQATT and CDR2 is SNEGSKA (reference sequence). CDR3 loop: CSAPSGTSGNNEQYF. The CDR3 region has the DNA TGCAGTGCTCCCTCCGGGACTAGCGGGAACAACGAGCAGTACTTC.

A word on this clonotype: A junction end diverges from the germline sequence, so it may reflect a read error. This chain connects TRBV11-1 to TRBJ2-5; D gene uncertain. Germline-derived CDR1 and CDR2 are SGHAT and FQDESV (reference sequence). The CDR3 is 12 amino acids. This chain's CDR3 is CASSPNQETQDF. In nucleotides, the CDR3 is TGTGCCAGCAGCCCAAACCAAGAGACCCAGGACTTC.

The chain has TRBV21-1 and TRBJ2-7; the table names TRBD2, a call not compared with the DNA. TRBV21-1 is deemed a pseudogene. The CDR3 totals 15 residues. The DNA of the CDR3 is TGTGCCCGCGCAAAGGGCCCCCCAGCGGGCCACGAGCAGTACTTC. As protein: CARAKGPPAGHEQYF.

This clonotype was observed many times. V is TRBV4-3 and J is TRBJ2-1, with 7 bases identical to TRBD2. The trim removed 4 bases at V and 4 bases at J, leaving 10 bases unmatched. There are 16 residues in the CDR3. Germline assignment: CDR1 LGHNA and CDR2 YSLEER. The CDR3 bases are TGCGCCAGCAGCCCCAATCTCGGGGGAGGGTACAATGAGCAGTTCTTC. Amino acids: CASSPNLGGGYNEQFF.

The rearrangement links TRBV28 to TRBJ2-5; 8 positions match TRBD2. Germline V lookup: CDR1 MDHEN, CDR2 SYDVKM. The CDR3 is 15 residues long. Germline trimming cut 3 bases from V and 12 bases from J; bases unmatched to any gene: 15. The CDR3 loop reads CASSFGGARSGLEYF. The CDR3 nucleotides are TGTGCCAGCAGTTTCGGGGGGGCCCGTTCAGGTCTGGAGTACTTC.

This clonotype was counted ten times or more. Germline and junction disagree at one end, which may indicate a read error. V usage is TRBV10-3 and J usage is TRBJ2-7; D is perhaps TRBD2 (5 bases). CDR1 is ENHRY and CDR2 is SYGVKD in the germline V gene. CDR3 length equals 12 residues. CDR3 region: CAVRSEGYEQYF. CDR3 bases: TGTGCCGTCAGATCCGAGGGATACGAGCAGTACTTC.

A few counts support this clonotype. The rearrangement uses TRBV7-8 and TRBJ2-3; TRBD2 matches at 7 bases. J lost 14 bases, V lost 0 bases, and 17 bases had no gene match. Germline-derived CDR1 and CDR2 are SGHVS and FQNEAQ. This CDR3 is 16 amino acids long. The DNA for the CDR3 is TGTGCCAGCAGCTTAGCGTTGTCCCAGAGCGGGGTTTATCGGTATTTT. Its translation: CASSLALSQSGVYRYF.

This clonotype was counted only a few times. V is TRBV3-1 and J is TRBJ2-7; perhaps TRBD1 as D (5 bases). The germline V gene encodes CDR1 LGHDT and CDR2 YNNKEL (reference sequence). V shed 3 bases and J shed 4 bases, with 10 bases lying between them. The CDR3 runs 13 residues. CDR3 region: CASSQGNRYEQYF. The CDR3 region has the DNA TGTGCCAGCAGCCAGGGGAACAGGTACGAGCAGTACTTC.

This clonotype was counted many times. The chain carries TRBV20-1 and TRBJ2-1, with 11 nucleotides matching TRBD2. CDR1 and CDR2 (germline): DFQATT, SNEGSKA (reference sequence). CDR3 size: 14 residues. The junction had 6 bases not matched to a gene; V was cut back by 5 bases and J by 6 bases. For the CDR3, the DNA is TGCAGTGCTCCTACTAGCGGGGGCATCAATGAGCAGTTCTTC. Translated, it gives CSAPTSGGINEQFF.